This entry lists 8 T cell receptor beta chains sequenced from one sample in a study of identical twins. MiXCR, run by TCRdb on the 5' RACE reads, gives a single entry per CDR3 protein. The table lists 200,000 to 300,000 distinct CDR3 sequences, about 10% of them singletons. The sequenced material came from memory T cells sorted from blood. These receptors were obtained from a man aged 45-65 years in good health.

With respect to this clonotype: This could be a read error, since a much larger clone is one nucleotide away. The chain links TRBV5-1 to TRBJ2-6; no reliable D call. This CDR3 is 16 amino acids long. V was trimmed by 3 bases and J by 6 bases, leaving 16 bases between them. Germline assignment: CDR1 SGHRS and CDR2 YFSETQ. The CDR3: CASSSDPAPEANVLTF. CDR3 DNA: TGCGCCAGCAGCTCGGACCCTGCCCCTGAGGCCAACGTCCTGACTTTC.

This chain uses TRBV12-3 or TRBV12-4 with TRBJ2-5; 7 bases map to TRBD1. This CDR3 spans 13 amino acids. Trimming cost V 6 bases and J 0 bases; bases outside gene matches: 1. CDR3 loop: CASRGQNQETQYF. CDR3 bases: TGTGCCAGCAGGGGACAGAACCAAGAGACCCAGTACTTC.

This clonotype has ten or more counts. The chain links TRBV20-1 to TRBJ2-1; 12 positions agree with TRBD2. The germline CDR1 and CDR2 sequences are DFQATT and SNEGSKA (reference sequence). The CDR3 has 16 residues. J gave up 0 bases and V 1 base, and 1 base lay outside the gene matches. This chain's CDR3 is CSARGTSGVSYNEQFF. The DNA for the CDR3 is TGCAGTGCTAGAGGGACTAGCGGGGTCTCCTACAATGAGCAGTTCTTC.

This chain uses TRBV5-1 with TRBJ2-1, with D possibly being TRBD1 (5 bases). The CDR3 length is 13 residues. V was pared by 1 base and J by 5 bases, with 7 bases between. Germline CDR1 and CDR2: SGHRS and YFSETQ. CDR3 residues: CASSLQGNNEQFF. The CDR3, as DNA: TGCGCCAGCAGCTTGCAGGGAAACAATGAGCAGTTCTTC.

This clonotype came up a few times. V gene TRBV4-3 combines with J gene TRBJ2-1; D possibly corresponds to TRBD2 (6 bases). V was shortened by 1 base and J by 8 bases, with 9 bases between the two germline ends. The CDR3 is 13 residues long. Germline-derived CDR1 and CDR2 are LGHNA and YSLEER. The CDR3 DNA reads TGCGCCAGCAGCCAAGGACTAGTGGATGAGCAGTTCTTC. Protein sequence: CASSQGLVDEQFF.

The chain is built from TRBV11-2 and TRBJ2-5, with 8 positions matching TRBD1. This CDR3 is built from 16 residues. Germline values: CDR1 SGHAT, CDR2 FQNNGV. V trimming: 2 bases; J trimming: 4 bases; junction bases outside the gene matches: 9. The CDR3 nucleotides read TGTGCCAGCAGCTTATTCGGACAGGGTCGAGGAGAGACCCAGTACTTC. Translation gives CASSLFGQGRGETQYF.

The gene calls are TRBV7-3 and TRBJ2-3; TRBD1 matches at 11 bases. The trim removed 2 bases at V and 1 base at J, leaving 2 bases unmatched. Germline-derived CDR1 and CDR2 are SGHTA and FQGTGA. This CDR3 region has 16 residues. CDR3 sequence: CASSLAGQGGTDTQYF. CDR3 nucleotides: TGTGCCAGCAGCTTAGCGGGACAGGGGGGCACAGATACGCAGTATTTT.

This sequence joins TRBV5-1 and TRBJ2-5, with TRBD1 identical over 10 bases. This CDR3 comprises 16 residues. The ends lost 4 bases at V and 5 bases at J; junction bases unmatched: 11. The germline CDR1 and CDR2 sequences are SGHRS and YFSETQ. DNA of the CDR3: TGCGCCAGCAGCATATCCGGGACAGGGGCGCGGGAGACCCAGTACTTC. Translating gives CASSISGTGARETQYF.